The 14 T cell receptor beta chains reported below all come from one sample, sequenced in a study of shared clonotypes between healthy human individuals. TCRdb keeps only in-frame clones here, not all; method: immunoSEQ multiplex PCR. The sample records some 630,000 clones, roughly 70% being singletons. The sequencing sample was made of memory CD4+ T cells sorted from blood. Noted subset: CD45RA-negative fraction. The receptors stem from a woman aged 30 to 39 in good health.

This clone has only a few counts. Other nucleotide sequences in the sample specify the same CDR3. The chain employs TRBV11-2 and TRBJ1-1; D may be TRBD1 (5 bases). Germline CDR1 reads SGHAT; CDR2 reads FQNNGV. V lost 5 bases, J lost 1 base, and 11 bases lay in between. This CDR3 comprises 14 residues. This chain's CDR3 is CASSPRGRNTEAFF. The CDR3 DNA sequence: TGTGCCAGCAGCCCTAGGGGCAGGAACACTGAAGCTTTCTTT.

The J gene is TRBJ2-7, the V gene TRBV6-1; TRBD1 matches at 7 bases. This CDR3 region has 15 residues. The junction had 17 bases not matched to a gene; V was cut back by 10 bases and J by 5 bases. The germline V gene encodes CDR1 MNHNS and CDR2 SASEGT. CDR3 residues: CATALKNRGGHEQYF. The CDR3 nucleotides are TGTGCCACAGCCCTAAAGAACAGGGGCGGGCACGAGCAGTACTTC.

The genes are TRBV6-6 and TRBJ1-1, with D unresolved. The V end was cut by 4 bases, the J end by 4 bases, with 7 bases between. Germline values: CDR1 MNHNY, CDR2 SVGAGI (reference sequence). The CDR3 runs to 12 residues. This CDR3 reads CASSSTSTEAFF. Written as DNA, the CDR3 is TGTGCCAGCAGTTCGACGAGCACTGAAGCTTTCTTT.

V is TRBV18 and J is TRBJ2-1; 7 nucleotides match TRBD2. The V and J ends lost 5 bases and 0 bases, in that order; junction bases with no gene match: 7. There are 16 residues in the CDR3. CDR1 is KGHSH and CDR2 is LQKENI in the germline V gene. In nucleotides, the CDR3 is TGTGCCAGCTCATCCCTCGGCGGGAGCTCCTACAATGAGCAGTTCTTC. This codes for CASSSLGGSSYNEQFF.

Points on this clone: Other DNA sequences in this sample translate to the same CDR3. This sequence joins TRBV29-1 and TRBJ1-1; TRBD1 matches 7 bases. This CDR3 has 13 amino acids. CDR1 is SQVTM and CDR2 is ANQGSEA in the germline V gene. V gave up 6 bases and J gave up 0 bases; unmatched junction bases: 4. CDR3 amino acids: CSVGTDMNTEAFF. In DNA form, the CDR3 reads TGCAGCGTCGGGACAGACATGAACACTGAAGCTTTCTTT.

V and J are TRBV5-1 and TRBJ2-7; maybe TRBD1 (5 bases). CDR3 length equals 12 residues. Germline V gene data show CDR1 as SGHRS and CDR2 as YFSETQ. Trimming pared 5 bases from V and 3 bases from J, leaving 9 bases between. CDR3 DNA: TGCGCCAGCAGACTGGACAACTACGAGCAGTACTTC. Protein product: CASRLDNYEQYF.

The chain uses TRBV19 and TRBJ2-1; D possibly uses TRBD1 or TRBD2 (5 bases each). This CDR3 has 14 residues. Germline assignment: CDR1 LNHDA and CDR2 SQIVND (reference sequence). Trimming pared 10 bases from V and 3 bases from J, leaving 16 bases between. CDR3 nucleotides: TGTGCCACTACTAGGGGACCAGTCTACAATGAGCAGTTCTTC. It translates to CATTRGPVYNEQFF.

The rearrangement joins TRBV5-4 to TRBJ1-2; tentative D call: TRBD1 (5 bases). Germline-derived CDR1 and CDR2 are SGHNT and YYREEE (reference sequence). With 4 bases removed from V and 2 bases from J, the gap between germline ends came to 21 bases. The CDR3 is made up of 17 amino acids. The CDR3 sequence: CASSAIGALQKNYGYTF. The CDR3 nucleotides read TGTGCCAGCAGCGCCATCGGGGCCTTACAAAAAAACTATGGCTACACCTTC. The full variable domain, rest sourced from reference TRBV5-4 and TRBJ1-2, is ETGVTQSPTHLIKTRGQQVTLRCSSQSGHNTVSWYQQALGQGPQFIFQYYREEENGRGNFPPRFSGLQFPNYSSELNVNALELDDSALYLCASSAIGALQKNYGYTFGSGTRLTVV.

This clone was seen a few times. V gene TRBV27 combines with J gene TRBJ1-5; 7 bases are shared with TRBD1. This CDR3 spans 15 amino acids. Germline V gene sequence: CDR1 MNHEY, CDR2 SMNVEV (reference sequence). Losses at the gene ends were 0 bases for V and 6 bases for J; bases not matched to a gene: 5. The CDR3 DNA reads as TGTGCCAGCAGTTTATCGTACAGGGGCGGTCAGCCCCAGCATTTT. Its protein is CASSLSYRGGQPQHF.

The genes are TRBV10-2 and TRBJ2-3, with a possible D match to TRBD1 (5 bases). Deletions cut 3 bases from V and 2 bases from J, with 6 bases between. Germline-derived CDR1 and CDR2 are WSHSY and SAAADI. This CDR3 spans 13 amino acids. The CDR3: CASSDGATDTQYF. DNA for the CDR3: TGCGCCAGCAGTGATGGGGCCACAGATACGCAGTATTTT.

The chain recombines TRBV19 with TRBJ1-1, with D unresolved. Between the trimmed V and J ends, which lost 6 bases and 6 bases, there was a span of 20 bases. The CDR3 runs to 15 residues. CDR1 is LNHDA and CDR2 is SQIVND in the germline V gene (reference sequence). The CDR3 loop is CASRIKSRIGAEAFF. The CDR3 coding sequence is TGTGCCAGTAGAATAAAATCACGGATCGGTGCTGAAGCTTTCTTT. Complete variable domain (other parts from reference TRBV19 and TRBJ1-1): DGGITQSPKYLFRKEGQNVTLSCEQNLNHDAMYWYRQDPGQGLRLIYYSQIVNDFQKGDIAEGYSVSREKKESFPLTVTSAQKNPTAFYLCASRIKSRIGAEAFFGQGTRLTVV.

The rearrangement uses TRBV28 and TRBJ1-1; perhaps TRBD1 as D (5 bases). Germline V gene data show CDR1 as MDHEN and CDR2 as SYDVKM. Trimming shortened V by 3 bases and J by 8 bases, and 7 bases separated the two germline ends. This CDR3 has 11 amino acids. The CDR3 coding sequence is TGTGCCAGCAGTTTTCACAGGGAAGCTTTCTTT. Translation: CASSFHREAFF.

This rearrangement joins TRBV5-1 to TRBJ1-4; TRBD1 aligns across 8 bases. The CDR3 spans 14 residues. The germline CDR1 and CDR2 sequences are SGHRS and YFSETQ. J was trimmed by 5 bases and V by 4 bases; bases with no gene match: 4. The DNA of the CDR3 is TGCGCCAGCAGCCAGGACAGGGAGAATGAAAAACTGTTTTTT. This sequence encodes CASSQDRENEKLFF.

The chain is built from TRBV6-6 and TRBJ2-3, with 7 bases fitting TRBD2. V dropped 6 bases and J dropped 7; count of bases not matched to a gene: 13. This CDR3 contains 15 residues. Germline CDR1 and CDR2: MNHNY and SVGAGI (reference sequence). The DNA for the CDR3 is TGTGCCAGCAGCCCAGAGCGGGGAGGCCCCAATACGCAGTATTTT. It codes for CASSPERGGPNTQYF.